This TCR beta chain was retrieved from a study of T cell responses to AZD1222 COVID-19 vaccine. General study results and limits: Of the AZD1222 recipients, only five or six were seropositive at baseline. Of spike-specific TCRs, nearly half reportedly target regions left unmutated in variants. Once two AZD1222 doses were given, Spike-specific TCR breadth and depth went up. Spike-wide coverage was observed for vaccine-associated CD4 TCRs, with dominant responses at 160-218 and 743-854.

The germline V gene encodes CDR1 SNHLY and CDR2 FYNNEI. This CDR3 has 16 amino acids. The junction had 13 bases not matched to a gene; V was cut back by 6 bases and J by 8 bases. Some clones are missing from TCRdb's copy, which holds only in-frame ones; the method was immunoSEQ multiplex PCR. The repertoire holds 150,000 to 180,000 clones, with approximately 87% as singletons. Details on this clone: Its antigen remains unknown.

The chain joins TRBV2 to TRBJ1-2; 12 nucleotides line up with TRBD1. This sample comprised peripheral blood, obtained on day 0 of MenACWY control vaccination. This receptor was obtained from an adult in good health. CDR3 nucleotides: TGTGCCAGCAGCGACTCCGGGACAGGGGGCAGGGGAGGCTACACCTTC. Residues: CASSDSGTGGRGGYTF.